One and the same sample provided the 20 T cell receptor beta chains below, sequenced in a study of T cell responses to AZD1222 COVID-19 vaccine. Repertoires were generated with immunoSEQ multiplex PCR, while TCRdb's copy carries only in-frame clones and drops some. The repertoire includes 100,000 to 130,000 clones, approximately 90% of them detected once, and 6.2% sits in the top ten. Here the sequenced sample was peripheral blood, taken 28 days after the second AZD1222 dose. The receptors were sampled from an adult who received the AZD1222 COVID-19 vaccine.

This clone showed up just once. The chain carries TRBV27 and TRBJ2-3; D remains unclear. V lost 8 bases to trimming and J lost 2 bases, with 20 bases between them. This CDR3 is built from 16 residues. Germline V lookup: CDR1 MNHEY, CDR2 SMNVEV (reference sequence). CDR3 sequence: CASLRNAPSFTDTQYF. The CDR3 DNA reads TGTGCCAGCCTGAGGAATGCGCCCTCTTTCACAGATACGCAGTATTTT.

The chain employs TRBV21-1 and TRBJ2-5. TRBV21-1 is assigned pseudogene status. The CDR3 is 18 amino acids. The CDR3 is CASSKALRTRALGETQYF. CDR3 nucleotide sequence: TGTGCCAGCAGCAAAGCGCTTAGAACTCGGGCACTCGGGGAGACCCAGTACTTC.

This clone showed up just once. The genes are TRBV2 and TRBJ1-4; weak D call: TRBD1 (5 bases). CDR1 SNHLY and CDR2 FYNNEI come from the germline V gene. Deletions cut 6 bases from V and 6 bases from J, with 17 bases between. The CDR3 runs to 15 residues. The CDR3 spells CASSSQRGRYEKLFF. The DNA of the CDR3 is TGTGCCAGCAGCTCACAAAGGGGTAGATATGAAAAACTGTTTTTT.

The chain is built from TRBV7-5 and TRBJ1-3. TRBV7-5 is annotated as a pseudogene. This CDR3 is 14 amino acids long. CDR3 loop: CARSPTFGRNTIYF. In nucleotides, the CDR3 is TGTGCCAGAAGCCCTACCTTTGGGAGAAACACCATATATTTT.

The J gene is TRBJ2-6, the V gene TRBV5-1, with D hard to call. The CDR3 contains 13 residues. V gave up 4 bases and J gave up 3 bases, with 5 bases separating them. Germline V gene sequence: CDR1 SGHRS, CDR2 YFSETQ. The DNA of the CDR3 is TGCGCCAGCAGCGTCTATGGGGCCAACGTCCTGACTTTC. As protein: CASSVYGANVLTF. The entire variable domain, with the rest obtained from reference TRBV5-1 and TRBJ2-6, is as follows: KAGVTQTPRYLIKTRGQQVTLSCSPISGHRSVSWYQQTPGQGLQFLFEYFSETQRNKGNFPGRFSGRQFSNSRSEMNVSTLELGDSALYLCASSVYGANVLTFGAGSRLTVL.

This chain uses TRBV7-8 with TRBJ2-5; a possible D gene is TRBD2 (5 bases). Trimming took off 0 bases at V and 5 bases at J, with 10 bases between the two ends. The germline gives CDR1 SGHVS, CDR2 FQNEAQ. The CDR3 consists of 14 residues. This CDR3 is CASSLAGVGETQYF. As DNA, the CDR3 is TGTGCCAGCAGCTTAGCGGGAGTTGGTGAGACCCAGTACTTC. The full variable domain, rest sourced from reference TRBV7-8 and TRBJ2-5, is GAGVSQSPRYKVAKRGQDVALRCDPISGHVSLFWYQQALGQGPEFLTYFQNEAQLDKSGLPSDRFFAERPEGSVSTLKIQRTQQEDSAVYLCASSLAGVGETQYFGPGTRLLVL.

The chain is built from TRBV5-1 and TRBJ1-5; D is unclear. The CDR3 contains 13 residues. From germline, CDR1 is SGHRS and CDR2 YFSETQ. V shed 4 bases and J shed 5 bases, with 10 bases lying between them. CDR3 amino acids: CASSQDPDQPQHF. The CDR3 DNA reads TGCGCCAGCAGCCAGGACCCCGATCAGCCCCAGCATTTT.

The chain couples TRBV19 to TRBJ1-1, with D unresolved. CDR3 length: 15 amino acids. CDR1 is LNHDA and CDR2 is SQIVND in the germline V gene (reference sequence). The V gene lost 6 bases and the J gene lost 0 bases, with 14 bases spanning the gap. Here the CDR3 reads CASRGGQLMNTEAFF. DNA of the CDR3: TGTGCCAGTAGAGGAGGTCAGCTCATGAACACTGAAGCTTTCTTT.

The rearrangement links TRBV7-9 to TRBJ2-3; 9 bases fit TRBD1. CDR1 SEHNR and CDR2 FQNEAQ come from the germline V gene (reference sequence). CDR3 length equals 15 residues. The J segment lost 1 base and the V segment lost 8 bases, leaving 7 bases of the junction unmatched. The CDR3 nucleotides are TGTGCCAGCTACCCCCGGGACAGGGGCACAGATACGCAGTATTTT. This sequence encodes CASYPRDRGTDTQYF.

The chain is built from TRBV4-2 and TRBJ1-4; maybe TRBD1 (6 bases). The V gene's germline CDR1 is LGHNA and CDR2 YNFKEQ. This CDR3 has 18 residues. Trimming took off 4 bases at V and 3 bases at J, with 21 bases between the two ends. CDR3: CASSPSTGLGPANEKLFF. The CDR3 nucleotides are TGTGCCAGCAGCCCTTCGACAGGCCTTGGTCCTGCTAATGAAAAACTGTTTTTT.

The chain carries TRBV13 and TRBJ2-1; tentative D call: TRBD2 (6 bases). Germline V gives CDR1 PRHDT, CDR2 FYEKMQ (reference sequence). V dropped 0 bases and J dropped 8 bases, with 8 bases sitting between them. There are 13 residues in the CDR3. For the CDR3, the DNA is TGTGCCAGCAGCTTAGGACTAGCCGATGAGCAGTTCTTC. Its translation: CASSLGLADEQFF.

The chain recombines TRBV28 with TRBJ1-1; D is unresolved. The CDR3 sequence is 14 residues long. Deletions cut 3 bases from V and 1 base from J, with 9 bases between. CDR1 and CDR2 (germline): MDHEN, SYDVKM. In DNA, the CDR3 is TGTGCCAGCAGTTTTCAGTTACCGAACACTGAAGCTTTCTTT. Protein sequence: CASSFQLPNTEAFF.

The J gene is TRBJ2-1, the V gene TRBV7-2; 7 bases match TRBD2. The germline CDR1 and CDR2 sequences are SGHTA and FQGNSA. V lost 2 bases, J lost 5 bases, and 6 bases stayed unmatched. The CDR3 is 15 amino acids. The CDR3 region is CASSLYSGLNNEQFF. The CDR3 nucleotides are TGTGCCAGCAGCTTATATAGCGGGCTGAACAATGAGCAGTTCTTC.

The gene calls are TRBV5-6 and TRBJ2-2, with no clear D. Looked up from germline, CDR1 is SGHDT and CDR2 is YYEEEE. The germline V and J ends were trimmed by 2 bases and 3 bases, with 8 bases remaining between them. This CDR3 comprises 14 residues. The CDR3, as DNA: TGTGCCAGCAGCTTAGGGTTTGACACCGGGGAGCTGTTTTTT. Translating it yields CASSLGFDTGELFF. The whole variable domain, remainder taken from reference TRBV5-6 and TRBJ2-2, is DAGVTQSPTHLIKTRGQQVTLRCSPKSGHDTVSWYQQALGQGPQFIFQYYEEEERQRGNFPDRFSGHQFPNYSSELNVNALLLGDSALYLCASSLGFDTGELFFGEGSRLTVL.

The CDR3 DNA reads TGTGCCAGCAGCTTGAGTCCAGCTGAGCAGTTCTTC. Its translation is CASSLSPAEQFF. J is TRBJ2-1 and V is TRBV5-4; D unclear. Germline V lookup: CDR1 SGHNT, CDR2 YYREEE (reference sequence). Trimming took 1 base from V and 9 from J, leaving 8 bases between them. This CDR3 contains 12 residues.

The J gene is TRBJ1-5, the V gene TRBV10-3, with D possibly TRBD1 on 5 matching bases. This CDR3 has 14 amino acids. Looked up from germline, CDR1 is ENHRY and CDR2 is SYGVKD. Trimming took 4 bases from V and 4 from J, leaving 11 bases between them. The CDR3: CAISAGTGNQPQHF. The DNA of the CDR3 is TGTGCCATCAGTGCCGGGACCGGGAATCAGCCCCAGCATTTT.

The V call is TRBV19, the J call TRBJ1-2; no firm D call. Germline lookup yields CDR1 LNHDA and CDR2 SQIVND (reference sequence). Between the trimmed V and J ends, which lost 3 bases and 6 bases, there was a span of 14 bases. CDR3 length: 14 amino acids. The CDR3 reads CASSIPPGSDGYTF. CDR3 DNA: TGTGCCAGTAGTATCCCCCCGGGGTCGGATGGCTACACCTTC. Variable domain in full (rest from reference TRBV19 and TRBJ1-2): DGGITQSPKYLFRKEGQNVTLSCEQNLNHDAMYWYRQDPGQGLRLIYYSQIVNDFQKGDIAEGYSVSREKKESFPLTVTSAQKNPTAFYLCASSIPPGSDGYTFGSGTRLTVV.

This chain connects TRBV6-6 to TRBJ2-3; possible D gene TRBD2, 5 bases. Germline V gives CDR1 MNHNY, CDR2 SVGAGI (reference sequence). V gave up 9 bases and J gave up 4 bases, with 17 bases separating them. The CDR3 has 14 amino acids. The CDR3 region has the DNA TGTGCCAGTGAGAGAGGGCAGCCTCCAGATACGCAGTATTTT. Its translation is CASERGQPPDTQYF.

DNA for the CDR3: TGTGCCAGCAGCTTAGTGAGAGGGGGGGCCTACGAGCAGTACTTC. It translates to CASSLVRGGAYEQYF. This sequence joins TRBV7-2 and TRBJ2-7, with D perhaps matching TRBD2 (7 bases). This CDR3 contains 15 residues. The V end lost 1 base, the J end lost 2 bases, and 12 bases lay between the germline ends. Germline V gene sequence: CDR1 SGHTA, CDR2 FQGNSA.

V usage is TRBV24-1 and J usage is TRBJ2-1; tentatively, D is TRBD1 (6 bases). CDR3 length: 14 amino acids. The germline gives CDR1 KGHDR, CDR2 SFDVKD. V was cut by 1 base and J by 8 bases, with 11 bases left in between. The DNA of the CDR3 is TGTGCCACCAGTGATTTTTCAGGGGTGCATGAGCAGTTCTTC. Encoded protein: CATSDFSGVHEQFF.